What follows are 21 T cell receptor beta chains derived from one specimen sequenced in a study of blood T cell repertoires in COVID-19. Repertoires were generated with immunoSEQ multiplex PCR, while TCRdb's copy carries only in-frame clones and drops some. In the table there are about 130,000 clones, about 89% of which are singletons. Sequenced material: peripheral blood. The origin of the receptors is a woman between 70 and 85 years old with COVID-19, enrolled during active disease.

This clone was recorded only once. The CDR3 sequence is CATSRDRGGERAKNIQYF. For the CDR3, the DNA is TGTGCCACCAGCAGAGATCGGGGCGGGGAGCGGGCCAAAAACATTCAGTACTTC. V is TRBV15 and J is TRBJ2-4; the D gene is possibly TRBD2 (6 bases). CDR3 length: 18 residues. Germline lookup yields CDR1 LNHNV and CDR2 YYDKDF (reference sequence). V was trimmed by 0 bases and J by 1 base, leaving 16 bases between them.

The chain carries TRBV7-9 and TRBJ2-3; 7 nucleotides line up with TRBD1. The CDR3 extends over 13 amino acids. The V segment lost 0 bases and the J segment 11 bases; nucleotides outside the gene matches: 5. Per the germline V gene, CDR1 is SEHNR and CDR2 is FQNEAQ (reference sequence). CDR3 coding DNA: TGTGCCAGCAGCTTAGCGTGGACAGGCATGCAGTATTTT. It encodes CASSLAWTGMQYF.

This chain joins TRBV21-1 and TRBJ2-7; TRBD2 is the table's D call, not checked against the DNA. TRBV21-1 constitutes a pseudogene. This CDR3 has 16 amino acids. This chain's CDR3 is CASSKGPRERSYEQYF. The CDR3 DNA follows: TGTGCCAGCAGCAAAGGACCGAGGGAAAGGTCCTACGAGCAGTACTTC.

J is TRBJ2-7 and V is TRBV28, with 7 bases identical to TRBD2. The J segment lost 3 bases and the V segment lost 4 bases, leaving 15 bases of the junction unmatched. From germline, CDR1 is MDHEN and CDR2 SYDVKM. The CDR3 runs 17 residues. CDR3 DNA: TGTGCCAGCAGTTCGTGGACGGGAGGAGGGGTAGTCTACGAGCAGTACTTC. Protein product: CASSSWTGGGVVYEQYF.

The chain joins TRBV29-1 to TRBJ2-7, with a possible D match to TRBD1 (6 bases). CDR3 length: 14 amino acids. V lost 7 bases and J 2 bases, leaving 18 bases between the germline ends. Looked up from germline, CDR1 is SQVTM and CDR2 is ANQGSEA. This chain's CDR3 is CSASQGRRPYEQYF. For the CDR3, the DNA is TGCAGCGCATCACAGGGAAGGCGACCCTACGAGCAGTACTTC.

The chain has TRBV5-1 and TRBJ1-2; 7 bases align to TRBD1. This CDR3 has 13 residues. Germline V CDR1 and CDR2: SGHRS, YFSETQ. V shed 0 bases and J 7 bases; nucleotides not matched to a gene: 3. As DNA, the CDR3 is TGCGCCAGCAGCTTGGGACAGGGTGCTGGCTACACCTTC. Translated: CASSLGQGAGYTF.

The chain couples TRBV7-8 to TRBJ2-5; TRBD1 matches 7 bases. V trimming: 1 base; J trimming: 5 bases; junction bases outside the gene matches: 10. The germline V gene encodes CDR1 SGHVS and CDR2 FQNEAQ. The CDR3 covers 16 residues. This CDR3 is CASSLDMKGARETQYF. The CDR3 DNA reads TGTGCCAGCAGCTTAGACATGAAGGGGGCGAGGGAGACCCAGTACTTC. Variable domain in full (rest from reference TRBV7-8 and TRBJ2-5): GAGVSQSPRYKVAKRGQDVALRCDPISGHVSLFWYQQALGQGPEFLTYFQNEAQLDKSGLPSDRFFAERPEGSVSTLKIQRTQQEDSAVYLCASSLDMKGARETQYFGPGTRLLVL.

On this clone: Other DNA sequences from this sample encode an identical CDR3 as well. The chain employs TRBV6-5 and TRBJ2-2; D unresolved. Trimming removed 2 bases from V and 8 bases from J, with 3 bases in between. The CDR3 is made up of 11 amino acids. Germline V gene lookup returns CDR1 MNHEY and CDR2 SVGAGI. CDR3 protein: CASSYLGELFF. As DNA, the CDR3 is TGTGCCAGCAGTTACCTAGGGGAGCTGTTTTTT.

The gene calls are TRBV6-6 and TRBJ1-4; 9 nucleotides align to TRBD1. Trimming removed 5 bases from V and 8 bases from J; junction bases left unmatched: 15. Per germline, CDR1 MNHNY and CDR2 SVGAGI (reference sequence). CDR3 length equals 17 residues. In DNA form, the CDR3 reads TGTGCCAGCAGTCAGTCCCGGGACAGGGCCCGACGGGAAAAACTGTTTTTT. Its translation is CASSQSRDRARREKLFF.

The gene calls are TRBV6-5 and TRBJ1-4; D perhaps matches TRBD1 (5 bases). The CDR3 runs 13 residues. V lost 7 bases to trimming and J lost 8 bases, with 14 bases between them. In germline, CDR1 is MNHEY, CDR2 SVGAGI. As DNA, the CDR3 is TGTGCCAGCACCTGGGGGGGGGAAGAAAAACTGTTTTTT. This sequence encodes CASTWGGEEKLFF.

The chain has TRBV6-1 and TRBJ1-5, with D possibly matching TRBD1 (5 bases). Trimming cost V 2 bases and J 4 bases, with 12 bases left between them. CDR1 and CDR2 from the germline V gene are MNHNS and SASEGT. The CDR3 runs to 15 residues. The CDR3 loop reads CASSESRGLNQPQHF. CDR3 nucleotide sequence: TGTGCCAGCAGTGAAAGTAGGGGTTTAAATCAGCCCCAGCATTTT.

The gene calls are TRBV27 and TRBJ2-7, with 9 bases that match TRBD1. V shed 6 bases and J 6 bases; nucleotides not matched to a gene: 15. Germline assignment: CDR1 MNHEY and CDR2 SMNVEV (reference sequence). The CDR3 totals 16 residues. Here the CDR3 DNA reads TGTGCCAGCAGCCCGACAGGGGGACTCCCCTCTGTCGAGCAGTACTTC. Translation: CASSPTGGLPSVEQYF.

This sequence joins TRBV3-1 (or the pseudogene TRBV3-2) and TRBJ2-3, with 7 bases aligning to TRBD2. CDR1 LGHDT and CDR2 YNNKEL come from the germline V gene (reference sequence). The CDR3 totals 13 residues. With V trimmed by 6 bases and J by 0 bases, 0 bases remained unmatched. The CDR3 coding sequence is TGTGCCAGCAGGGGGGGGAGCACAGATACGCAGTATTTT. Its translation is CASRGGSTDTQYF.

This rearrangement joins TRBV3-1 (or the pseudogene TRBV3-2) to TRBJ1-3, with a tentative D call TRBD1 (5 bases). The germline CDR1 and CDR2 sequences are LGHDT and YNNKEL (reference sequence). The CDR3 extends over 15 amino acids. Trimming removed 1 base at V and 2 bases at J, with 9 bases between. CDR3 bases: TGTGCCAGCAGCCAAGGCGGGGGGGCTGGAAACACCATATATTTT. The encoded protein is CASSQGGGAGNTIYF.

The rearrangement joins TRBV2 to TRBJ2-7; no firm D call. V lost 6 bases and J lost 6, with 12 bases in between. This CDR3 region has 12 residues. Germline CDR1 and CDR2: SNHLY and FYNNEI. The CDR3: CASRGDMLEQYF. CDR3 coding DNA: TGTGCCAGCAGGGGCGACATGCTCGAGCAGTACTTC. The variable domain in full, with the rest retrieved from reference TRBV2 and TRBJ2-7, is EPEVTQTPSHQVTQMGQEVILRCVPISNHLYFYWYRQILGQKVEFLVSFYNNEISEKSEIFDDQFSVERPDGSNFTLKIRSTKLEDSAMYFCASRGDMLEQYFGPGTRLTVT.

The V and J genes are TRBV5-8 and TRBJ1-5; 7 bases map to TRBD1. Germline V gene data show CDR1 as SGHTS and CDR2 as YDEGEE. The CDR3 length is 15 residues. The V gene end was trimmed by 1 base and the J gene end by 3 bases; junction bases not matched to a gene: 4. CDR3 nucleotides: TGTGCCAGCAGCTTGTTAACAGGGGACAATCAGCCCCAGCATTTT. Its translation: CASSLLTGDNQPQHF.

The V and J genes are TRBV3-1 (or the pseudogene TRBV3-2) and TRBJ1-2, with unresolved D. The CDR3 spans 13 residues. With 6 bases removed from V and 6 bases from J, the gap between germline ends came to 14 bases. Looked up from germline, CDR1 is LGHDT and CDR2 is YNNKEL (reference sequence). Here the CDR3 DNA reads TGTGCCAGCAGTCTTCTGGAGGGCGATGGCTACACCTTC. Its translation: CASSLLEGDGYTF.

This chain joins TRBV12-1 and TRBJ2-3; the table calls TRBD2, which could not be checked here. TRBV12-1 is recorded as a pseudogene. CDR3 length equals 17 residues. CDR3 nucleotide sequence: TGTGCCAGCAGCCCGGAGCGGACTAGCGGCGCCTCAGATACGCAGTATTTT. Its protein product is CASSPERTSGASDTQYF.

This chain joins TRBV29-1 and TRBJ2-5, with TRBD2 as a possible D gene (5 bases). There are 12 residues in the CDR3. Per the germline V gene, CDR1 is SQVTM and CDR2 is ANQGSEA. Trimming cost V 7 bases and J 3 bases, with 12 bases left between them. The CDR3, as DNA: TGCAGCGGGACCCGGGGAGAAGAGACCCAGTACTTC. Amino acid sequence: CSGTRGEETQYF. Together with reference TRBV29-1 and TRBJ2-5, the CDR3 gives the full variable domain: SAVISQKPSRDICQRGTSLTIQCQVDSQVTMMFWYRQQPGQSLTLIATANQGSEATYESGFVIDKFPISRPNLTFSTLTVSNMSPEDSSIYLCSGTRGEETQYFGPGTRLLVL.

The V gene is TRBV19, the J gene TRBJ2-2, with a weak D call TRBD2 (5 bases). Germline V gene data show CDR1 as LNHDA and CDR2 as SQIVND (reference sequence). V lost 7 bases to trimming and J lost 4 bases, with 16 bases between them. This CDR3 region has 15 residues. The chain's CDR3 is CASMKAGVGTGELFF. The CDR3 nucleotides read TGTGCCAGTATGAAGGCCGGGGTCGGCACCGGGGAGCTGTTTTTT.

The V call is TRBV6-1, the J call TRBJ2-2, with 7 nucleotides matching TRBD1. CDR1 and CDR2 (germline): MNHNS, SASEGT. The CDR3 is 16 amino acids. J was trimmed by 4 bases and V by 4 bases; bases with no gene match: 9. In DNA, the CDR3 is TGTGCCAGCAGTGCTAAAGGGGGCGCACCCACCGGGGAGCTGTTTTTT. Protein sequence: CASSAKGGAPTGELFF.